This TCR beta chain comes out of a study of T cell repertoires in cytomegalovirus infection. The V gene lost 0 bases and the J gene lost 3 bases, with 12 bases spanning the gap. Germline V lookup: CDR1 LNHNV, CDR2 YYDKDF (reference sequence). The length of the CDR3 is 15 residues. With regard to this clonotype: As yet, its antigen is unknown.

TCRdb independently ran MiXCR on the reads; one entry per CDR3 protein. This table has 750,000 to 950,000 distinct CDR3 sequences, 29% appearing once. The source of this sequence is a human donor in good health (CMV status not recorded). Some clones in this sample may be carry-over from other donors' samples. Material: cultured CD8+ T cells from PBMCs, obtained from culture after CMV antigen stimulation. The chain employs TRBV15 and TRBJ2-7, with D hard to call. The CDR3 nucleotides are TGTGCCACCAGCAGAGATCTGGGCACTCACTACGAGCAGTACGTC. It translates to CATSRDLGTHYEQYV.